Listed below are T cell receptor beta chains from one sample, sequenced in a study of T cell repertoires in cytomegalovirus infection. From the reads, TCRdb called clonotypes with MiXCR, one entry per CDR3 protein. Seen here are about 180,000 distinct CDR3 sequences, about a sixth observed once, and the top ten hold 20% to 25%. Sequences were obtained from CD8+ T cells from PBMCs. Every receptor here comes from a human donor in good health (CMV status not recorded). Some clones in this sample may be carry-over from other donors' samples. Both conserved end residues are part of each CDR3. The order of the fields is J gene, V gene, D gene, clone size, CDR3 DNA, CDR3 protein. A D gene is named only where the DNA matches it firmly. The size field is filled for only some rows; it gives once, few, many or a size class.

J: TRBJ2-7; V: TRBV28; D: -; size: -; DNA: TGTGCCAGCAGTTTTCAGTCAGGCTCCTACGAGCAGTACTTC; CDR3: CASSFQSGSYEQYF
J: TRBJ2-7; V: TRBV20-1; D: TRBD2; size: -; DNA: TGCAGTGTCCGACCGGGACACCGTCGGACTAGCGGGGGGTCCTACGAGCAGTACTTC; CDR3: CSVRPGHRRTSGGSYEQYF
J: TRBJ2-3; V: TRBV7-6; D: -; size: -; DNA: TGTGCCAGCAGCTCCCGAGATCCCGCGGATACGCAGTATTTT; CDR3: CASSSRDPADTQYF
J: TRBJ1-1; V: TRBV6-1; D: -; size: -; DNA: TGTGCCAGCAGTCTCCTGGGAGCTGAAGCTTTCTTT; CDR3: CASSLLGAEAFF
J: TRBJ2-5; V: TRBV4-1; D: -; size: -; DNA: TGCGCCAGCAGCCAAGAGGAAGGGAAGACCCAGTACTTC; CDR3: CASSQEEGKTQYF
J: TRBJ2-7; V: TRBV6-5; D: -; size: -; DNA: TGTGCCAGCAGTTACTCGGCTTCCTACGAGCAGTACTTC; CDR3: CASSYSASYEQYF
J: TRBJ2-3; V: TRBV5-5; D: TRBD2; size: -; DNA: TGTGCCAGCAGCTGGGGACTAGCGGGGCAAGATACGCAGTATTTT; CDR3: CASSWGLAGQDTQYF
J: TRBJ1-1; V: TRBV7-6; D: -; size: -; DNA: TGTGCCAGCAGCCGGGGAACAGGGCGATCGAACACTGAAGCTTTCTTT; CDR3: CASSRGTGRSNTEAFF
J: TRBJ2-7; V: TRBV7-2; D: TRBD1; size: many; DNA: TGTGCCAGCAGAACTACAGGGGGCGGATACGAGCAGTACTTC; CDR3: CASRTTGGGYEQYF
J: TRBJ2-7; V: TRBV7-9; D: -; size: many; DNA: TGTGCCAGCAGCAGAGGACAGTACGAGCAGTACTTC; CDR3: CASSRGQYEQYF
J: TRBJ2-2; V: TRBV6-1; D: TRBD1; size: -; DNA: TGTGCCAGCTCCCCAGGGGGAGACCTTAACACCGGGGAGCTGTTTTTT; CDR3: CASSPGGDLNTGELFF
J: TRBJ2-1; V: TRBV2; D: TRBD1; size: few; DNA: TGTGCCAGCAAGGATGGGACAGGAGAGCAGTTCTTC; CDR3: CASKDGTGEQFF
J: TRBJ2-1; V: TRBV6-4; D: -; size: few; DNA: TGTGCCAGCAGTGAAACGGGGAATGAGCAGTTCTTC; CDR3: CASSETGNEQFF
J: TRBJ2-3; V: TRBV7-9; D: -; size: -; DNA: TGTGCCAGCAGCCCCCCCGGGACTGGCACAGATACGCAGTATTTT; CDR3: CASSPPGTGTDTQYF
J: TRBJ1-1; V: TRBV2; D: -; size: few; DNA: TGTGCCAGCAGCCCTATGGGGGGTATCGCTGAAGCTTTCTTT; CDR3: CASSPMGGIAEAFF
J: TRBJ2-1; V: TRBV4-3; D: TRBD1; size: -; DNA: TGCGCCAGCAGCCCCTTAGAGGCAGGGGGCGTGGATGAGCAGTTCTTC; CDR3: CASSPLEAGGVDEQFF
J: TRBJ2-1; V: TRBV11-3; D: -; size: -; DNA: TGTGCCAGCAGCGATTACAGGGACTTCCATGAGCAGTTCTTC; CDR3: CASSDYRDFHEQFF
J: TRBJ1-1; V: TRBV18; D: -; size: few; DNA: TGTGCCAGCTCACCACGAGGGGCCACGAACACTGAAGCTTTCTTT; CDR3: CASSPRGATNTEAFF
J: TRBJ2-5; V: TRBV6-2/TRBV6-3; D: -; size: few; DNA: TGTGCCAGCAGTTCCGGAAGCGAGACCCAGTACTTC; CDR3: CASSSGSETQYF
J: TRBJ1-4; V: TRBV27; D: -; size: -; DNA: TGTGCCAGCAGTTTCGGAGGGGTACATGAAAAACTGTTTTTT; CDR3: CASSFGGVHEKLFF
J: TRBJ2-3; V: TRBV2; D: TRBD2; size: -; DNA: TGTGCCAGCACCCGCTGGACTAGCGGCACAGATACGCAGTATTTT; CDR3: CASTRWTSGTDTQYF
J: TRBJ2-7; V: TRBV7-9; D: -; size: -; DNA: TGTGCCAGCAGCTTAGTACAGGGAGGGAATAGTGAGCAGTACTTC; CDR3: CASSLVQGGNSEQYF
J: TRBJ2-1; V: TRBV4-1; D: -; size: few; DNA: TGCGCCAGCAGCCAGCCGGGCCCGGGGGACCCTTTCAATGAGCAGTTCTTC; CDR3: CASSQPGPGDPFNEQFF
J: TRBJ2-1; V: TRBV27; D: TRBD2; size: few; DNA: TGTGCCAGCAGTTTATCGGTAGCGGGGGTCAATGAGCAGTTCTTC; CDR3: CASSLSVAGVNEQFF
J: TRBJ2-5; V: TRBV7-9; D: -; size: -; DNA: TGTGCCAGCAGCTCGACTCAGGGGGGTCCGGTCGTAGGGGAGACCCAGTACTTC; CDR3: CASSSTQGGPVVGETQYF
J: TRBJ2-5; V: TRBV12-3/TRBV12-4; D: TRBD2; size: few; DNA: TGTGCCAGCAGCAACCCGGGACTAGCCCAAGAGACCCAGTACTTC; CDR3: CASSNPGLAQETQYF
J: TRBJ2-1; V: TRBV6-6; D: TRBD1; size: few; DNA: TGTGCCAGCACCCCGGGACAGGGCAGGTGGTCCTACAATGAGCAGTTCTTC; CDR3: CASTPGQGRWSYNEQFF
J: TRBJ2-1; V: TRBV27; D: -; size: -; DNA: TGTGCCAGCAGTCCCCGGGAGAACAATGAGCAGTTCTTC; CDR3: CASSPRENNEQFF
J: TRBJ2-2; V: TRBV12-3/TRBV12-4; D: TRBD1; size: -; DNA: TGTGCCAGCAGTTCGGACAGGGGGGAGCTGTTTTTT; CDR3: CASSSDRGELFF
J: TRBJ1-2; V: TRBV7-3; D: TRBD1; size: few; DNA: TGTGCCAGCAGCTTAAGTGGGACAGGGTACGACTATGGCTACACCTTC; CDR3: CASSLSGTGYDYGYTF
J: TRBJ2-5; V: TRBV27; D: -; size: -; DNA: TGTGCCAGCAGTTCCCGGGACATTCAAGAGACCCAGTACTTC; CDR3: CASSSRDIQETQYF